These 11 T cell receptor beta chains share one sample of origin, sequenced in a study. MiXCR, run by TCRdb on the RT-PCR reads, gives a single entry per CDR3 protein. The sample shows about 680,000 distinct CDR3 sequences, 12% to 15% of them seen only once. Sequencing used memory CD4+ T cells from blood. All receptors derive from a female donor in good health, serving as a healthy control.

This clonotype showed up just a few times. The V call is TRBV5-5, the J call TRBJ1-6; tentatively, D is TRBD1 (5 bases). CDR1 and CDR2 (germline): SGHKS, YYEKEE (reference sequence). V dropped 3 bases and J dropped 4 bases, with 11 bases sitting between them. The CDR3 runs to 15 residues. The CDR3 DNA reads TGTGCCAGCAGCTCCGGGACGGTTTATAATTCACCCCTCCACTTT. Its translation: CASSSGTVYNSPLHF.

This clonotype was seen many times. The chain uses TRBV7-2 and TRBJ1-5, with 8 bases fitting TRBD1. Unmatched junction bases numbered 4, after V lost 6 bases and J lost 6 bases. Germline V gives CDR1 SGHTA, CDR2 FQGNSA. This CDR3 has 13 residues. The CDR3 spells CASSLDRVQPQHF. As DNA, the CDR3 is TGTGCCAGCAGTTTGGACAGGGTTCAGCCCCAGCATTTT.

This clonotype was seen ten or more times. The chain uses TRBV4-3 and TRBJ1-3, with D unclear. The length of the CDR3 is 12 residues. CDR1 is LGHNA, CDR2 YSLEER, per germline. With 0 bases removed from V and 4 bases from J, the gap between germline ends came to 1 base. In DNA form, the CDR3 reads TGCGCCAGCAGCCAAGAGGGAAACACCATATATTTT. This gives the protein CASSQEGNTIYF.

The chain is built from TRBV14 and TRBJ1-4, with unresolved D. With 4 bases removed from V and 7 bases from J, the gap between germline ends came to 7 bases. CDR1 and CDR2 (germline): SGHDN, FVKESK. CDR3 length equals 12 residues. The CDR3 is CASSRGGEKLFF. The CDR3 region has the DNA TGTGCCAGCAGCCGGGGAGGTGAAAAACTGTTTTTT.

The chain combines TRBV11-2 with TRBJ2-3; TRBD2 matches 8 bases. CDR3 size: 15 residues. Germline V lookup: CDR1 SGHAT, CDR2 FQNNGV. V was pared by 5 bases and J by 1 base, with 5 bases of the junction left unmatched. Here the CDR3 DNA reads TGTGCCAGCAGCGTCGACGGGAGGGGCACAGATACGCAGTATTTT. It encodes CASSVDGRGTDTQYF.

The chain recombines TRBV20-1 with TRBJ2-1; weak D call: TRBD2 (6 bases). The CDR3 covers 17 residues. CDR1 DFQATT and CDR2 SNEGSKA come from the germline V gene (reference sequence). Trimming shortened V by 6 bases and J by 0 bases, and 21 bases separated the two germline ends. The DNA for the CDR3 is TGCAGTGCCCTGGCTCGTCGGGACTCCAGCTCCTACAATGAGCAGTTCTTC. The encoded protein is CSALARRDSSSYNEQFF.

The table lists this clonotype with a few counts. The chain joins TRBV5-1 to TRBJ2-1; 7 bases are shared with TRBD2. The CDR3 totals 15 residues. The V and J ends lost 0 bases and 4 bases, in that order; junction bases with no gene match: 4. Germline V CDR1 and CDR2: SGHRS, YFSETQ. CDR3 loop: CASSLVSAGYNEQFF. DNA of the CDR3: TGCGCCAGCAGCTTGGTATCAGCGGGATACAATGAGCAGTTCTTC.

The chain has TRBV7-9 and TRBJ2-1, with D possibly being TRBD2 (5 bases). The germline V and J ends were trimmed by 4 bases and 1 base, with 17 bases remaining between them. Germline CDR1 SEHNR, CDR2 FQNEAQ (reference sequence). The length of the CDR3 is 17 residues. CDR3 sequence reads: CASSYRSSGDSYNEQFF. The CDR3 DNA reads as TGTGCCAGCAGCTATCGGAGCAGCGGAGATTCCTACAATGAGCAGTTCTTC.

This clonotype was seen more than once but under ten times. This chain connects TRBV30 to TRBJ1-3; tentative D call: TRBD1 (5 bases). Trimming shortened V by 4 bases and J by 3 bases, and 22 bases separated the two germline ends. Germline values: CDR1 GTSNPN, CDR2 SVGIG (reference sequence). The CDR3 loop spans 17 amino acids. CDR3 nucleotide sequence: TGTGCCTGGAACTCGGCCTATGGGGGGAGTGGTGGAAACACCATATATTTT. Amino acids: CAWNSAYGGSGGNTIYF.

V is TRBV5-1 and J is TRBJ2-1; 11 bases fit TRBD2. V gave up 3 bases and J gave up 8 bases; unmatched junction bases: 13. The germline CDR1 and CDR2 sequences are SGHRS and YFSETQ. This CDR3 region has 17 residues. The CDR3 DNA reads as TGCGCCAGCAGCTCAGAACTTAGCGGGAGGGCCGGCGATGAGCAGTTCTTC. Encoded protein: CASSSELSGRAGDEQFF. The whole variable domain, remainder taken from reference TRBV5-1 and TRBJ2-1, is KAGVTQTPRYLIKTRGQQVTLSCSPISGHRSVSWYQQTPGQGLQFLFEYFSETQRNKGNFPGRFSGRQFSNSRSEMNVSTLELGDSALYLCASSSELSGRAGDEQFFGPGTRLTVL.

This rearrangement joins TRBV20-1 to TRBJ2-3; TRBD2 matches 9 bases. V gave up 5 bases and J gave up 2 bases; unmatched junction bases: 5. The CDR3 runs 14 residues. CDR1 is DFQATT and CDR2 is SNEGSKA in the germline V gene (reference sequence). The CDR3 coding sequence is TGCAGTGCTCTCCTAGCGGGGAACACAGATACGCAGTATTTT. It encodes CSALLAGNTDTQYF.